The 21 T cell receptor beta chains listed next were all sequenced from one sample in a study of T-cell reconstitution after alpha-beta-depleted transplantation in children. Unique molecular identifiers were used to barcode this TCRbeta library. One entry per CDR3 protein results from TCRdb running MiXCR on the PCR reads. Of 700,000 to 950,000 distinct CDR3 sequences listed, under 20% were seen once; the top ten hold roughly 5%. The sequencing here drew on PBMCs, mostly from graft donor cells, taken 360 days after TCRalphabeta/CD19-depleted stem cell transplant. Receptor source: a male patient younger than 18 who had a stem cell transplant for acute lymphoblastic leukemia, so the T cells may come from the graft donor.

This clonotype came up many times. The chain joins TRBV7-9 to TRBJ1-5; D remains ambiguous. In germline, CDR1 is SEHNR, CDR2 FQNEAQ (reference sequence). The CDR3 is made up of 19 amino acids. Trimming cost V 3 bases and J 7 bases, with 28 bases left between them. CDR3 in amino acids: CASSLRKRGSLQAEQPQHF. DNA of the CDR3: TGTGCCAGCAGCTTGCGTAAGAGAGGCAGCCTCCAAGCAGAACAGCCCCAGCATTTT.

This clonotype came up many times. The chain employs TRBV15 and TRBJ1-4; D not resolved. Germline assignment: CDR1 LNHNV and CDR2 YYDKDF (reference sequence). The CDR3 consists of 14 residues. The ends were cut back, 1 base at V and 3 bases at J, with 6 bases in the middle. The CDR3 DNA reads as TGTGCCACCAGCAGAGGGGGATCTAATGAAAAACTGTTTTTT. It specifies CATSRGGSNEKLFF.

The V and J genes are TRBV7-9 and TRBJ2-4, with D perhaps matching TRBD1 (5 bases). The germline V and J ends were trimmed by 2 bases and 2 bases, with 10 bases remaining between them. Germline lookup yields CDR1 SEHNR and CDR2 FQNEAQ (reference sequence). The CDR3 is 15 amino acids. The CDR3 sequence: CASSLSRQSKNIQYF. CDR3 in DNA: TGTGCCAGCAGCTTAAGTCGACAGTCCAAAAACATTCAGTACTTC.

This clonotype was observed at least ten times. J is TRBJ1-2 and V is TRBV25-1; 7 nucleotides agree with TRBD1. V lost 2 bases and J lost 4; bases outside the gene matches: 1. CDR3 length: 13 residues. Germline V gene lookup returns CDR1 MGHDK and CDR2 SYGVNS. The CDR3 DNA reads TGTGCCAGCAGTGAAGGACAGGTCTATGGCTACACCTTC. Protein product: CASSEGQVYGYTF.

The V call is TRBV5-1, the J call TRBJ2-6, with 7 bases matching TRBD1. Germline CDR1 reads SGHRS; CDR2 reads YFSETQ. The V segment lost 3 bases and the J segment 12 bases; nucleotides outside the gene matches: 18. The length of the CDR3 is 17 residues. The CDR3 is CASSSAPGQALAGVLTF. In DNA form, the CDR3 reads TGCGCCAGCAGCTCTGCCCCCGGACAGGCACTGGCCGGCGTCCTGACTTTC. Full variable domain (rest looked up from reference TRBV5-1 and TRBJ2-6): KAGVTQTPRYLIKTRGQQVTLSCSPISGHRSVSWYQQTPGQGLQFLFEYFSETQRNKGNFPGRFSGRQFSNSRSEMNVSTLELGDSALYLCASSSAPGQALAGVLTFGAGSRLTVL.

There are a few counts of this clonotype. The chain links TRBV28 to TRBJ2-3, with 10 positions matching TRBD1. The germline V gene encodes CDR1 MDHEN and CDR2 SYDVKM. V trimming: 5 bases; J trimming: 5 bases; junction bases outside the gene matches: 10. The CDR3 totals 16 residues. CDR3 in DNA: TGTGCCAGCAGTCCTCCGGGACAGGGGATCCGAGATACGCAGTATTTT. Residues: CASSPPGQGIRDTQYF.

The chain joins TRBV5-1 to TRBJ2-7; possibly TRBD1 for D (6 bases). V was cut by 0 bases and J by 3 bases, with 19 bases left in between. This CDR3 has 17 residues. Germline CDR1 is SGHRS and CDR2 is YFSETQ. CDR3 residues: CASSLGSETGRSYEQYF. In DNA, the CDR3 is TGCGCCAGCAGCTTGGGGTCTGAGACAGGTAGGAGCTACGAGCAGTACTTC.

In its sample, this clonotype was seen many times. The chain uses TRBV29-1 and TRBJ2-6; D gene ambiguous. Per germline, CDR1 SQVTM and CDR2 ANQGSEA. The V gene lost 5 bases and the J gene lost 0 bases, with 5 bases spanning the gap. The CDR3 loop spans 13 amino acids. The chain's CDR3 is CSVLVSGANVLTF. As DNA, the CDR3 is TGCAGCGTTTTGGTCTCTGGGGCCAACGTCCTGACTTTC. Supplemented by reference TRBV29-1 and TRBJ2-6, the full variable domain reads SAVISQKPSRDICQRGTSLTIQCQVDSQVTMMFWYRQQPGQSLTLIATANQGSEATYESGFVIDKFPISRPNLTFSTLTVSNMSPEDSSIYLCSVLVSGANVLTFGAGSRLTVL.

This clonotype was detected many times. CDR3 loop: CSGGTGETQYF. The DNA of the CDR3 is TGCAGCGGGGGAACAGGGGAGACCCAGTACTTC. The rearrangement uses TRBV29-1 and TRBJ2-5; tentative D call: TRBD1 (6 bases). From germline, CDR1 is SQVTM and CDR2 ANQGSEA. The V gene lost 7 bases and the J gene lost 5 bases, with 11 bases spanning the gap. There are 11 residues in the CDR3.

This clonotype has more than one count but fewer than ten. V and J are TRBV20-1 and TRBJ2-7; no clear D gene. This CDR3 contains 15 residues. Trimming took off 1 base at V and 2 bases at J, with 15 bases between the two ends. Germline CDR1 DFQATT, CDR2 SNEGSKA (reference sequence). This chain's CDR3 is CSARALAGLPYEQYF. The CDR3 DNA is TGCAGTGCTAGAGCCCTGGCTGGTTTGCCCTACGAGCAGTACTTC.

There are a few counts of this clonotype. The chain recombines TRBV7-8 with TRBJ2-1; a possible D gene is TRBD2 (6 bases). The germline V and J ends were trimmed by 1 base and 3 bases, with 13 bases remaining between them. In germline, CDR1 is SGHVS, CDR2 FQNEAQ. The CDR3 contains 16 residues. CDR3 residues: CASSLVRGGDYNEQFF. The CDR3 DNA is TGTGCCAGCAGCTTAGTTCGGGGAGGAGACTACAATGAGCAGTTCTTC.

The chain has TRBV30 and TRBJ2-7; 8 nucleotides align to TRBD1. The CDR3 length is 13 residues. Unmatched junction bases numbered 5, after V lost 2 bases and J lost 5 bases. Germline V gene lookup returns CDR1 GTSNPN and CDR2 SVGIG (reference sequence). In DNA form, the CDR3 reads TGTGCCTGGAGTCGGGCAGGGGGCAACGAGCAGTACTTC. It codes for CAWSRAGGNEQYF.

This clonotype was observed a handful of times. V and J are TRBV12-3 or TRBV12-4 and TRBJ1-1, with a weak D call TRBD1 (6 bases). Between the trimmed V and J ends, which lost 4 bases and 5 bases, there was a span of 11 bases. This CDR3 has 13 amino acids. The CDR3 here is CASSSQQGTEAFF. CDR3 nucleotide sequence: TGTGCCAGCAGTTCCCAACAGGGAACTGAAGCTTTCTTT.

The chain employs TRBV12-3 or TRBV12-4 and TRBJ1-1; D is ambiguous. This CDR3 contains 19 residues. V shed 1 base and J shed 1 base, with 22 bases lying between them. CDR3 amino acids: CASSLVRAQTLDGNTEAFF. The CDR3 DNA reads TGTGCCAGCAGTTTAGTGAGGGCGCAGACCCTTGATGGGAACACTGAAGCTTTCTTT.

V is TRBV11-2 and J is TRBJ2-7, with D perhaps TRBD2 (6 bases). Germline V gene data show CDR1 as SGHAT and CDR2 as FQNNGV. Deletions cut 4 bases from V and 7 bases from J, with 17 bases between. This CDR3 is built from 14 residues. The CDR3: CASSSSDYVWEQYF. CDR3 bases: TGTGCCAGCAGCTCTAGCGACTATGTCTGGGAGCAGTACTTC.

There are a few counts of this clonotype. This sequence joins TRBV20-1 and TRBJ1-4; no clear D gene. The CDR3 contains 12 residues. V lost 2 bases and J 8 bases, leaving 9 bases between the germline ends. The germline V gene encodes CDR1 DFQATT and CDR2 SNEGSKA (reference sequence). For the CDR3, the DNA is TGCAGTGCTAGATACCAAGGGGAAAAACTGTTTTTT. It specifies CSARYQGEKLFF.

The V call is TRBV7-3, the J call TRBJ2-2, with D possibly being TRBD1 (5 bases). The ends were cut back, 9 bases at V and 0 bases at J, with 11 bases in the middle. This CDR3 has 14 residues. Germline V gene data show CDR1 as SGHTA and CDR2 as FQGTGA. In DNA, the CDR3 is TGTGCCAGTAAACAGGACGCGAACACCGGGGAGCTGTTTTTT. This translates into CASKQDANTGELFF.

This clonotype has just a few counts. The chain links TRBV29-1 to TRBJ2-1, with 7 bases identical to TRBD2. The ends lost 7 bases at V and 4 bases at J; junction bases unmatched: 4. CDR1 and CDR2 (germline): SQVTM, ANQGSEA. This CDR3 has 12 residues. The CDR3 DNA reads as TGCAGCGGGGCGGGAGTTTACAATGAGCAGTTCTTC. This sequence encodes CSGAGVYNEQFF.

This clonotype came up many times. The rearrangement links TRBV12-3 or TRBV12-4 to TRBJ2-5, with 7 bases that match TRBD1. The V and J ends lost 3 bases and 5 bases, in that order; junction bases with no gene match: 15. CDR3 length: 17 amino acids. The CDR3 DNA sequence: TGTGCCAGCAGTTTTCCGACAGGGTTAGGGACGACGGAGACCCAGTACTTC. Protein: CASSFPTGLGTTETQYF.

This rearrangement joins TRBV9 to TRBJ2-6; 9 positions match TRBD1. J was trimmed by 6 bases and V by 0 bases; bases with no gene match: 4. This CDR3 is built from 16 residues. Per the germline V gene, CDR1 is SGDLS and CDR2 is YYNGEE. For the CDR3, the DNA is TGTGCCAGCAGCGTAGGGACAGGGGTGTTGGCCAACGTCCTGACTTTC. Protein: CASSVGTGVLANVLTF.

This clonotype appeared many times. The genes are TRBV6-1 and TRBJ2-1; TRBD1 agrees at 11 bases. The V gene end was trimmed by 8 bases and the J gene end by 4 bases; junction bases not matched to a gene: 4. This CDR3 has 14 residues. CDR1 and CDR2 from the germline V gene are MNHNS and SASEGT. In nucleotides, the CDR3 is TGTGCCAGCTCCTGGGACAGGGGGTACAATGAGCAGTTCTTC. Translation gives CASSWDRGYNEQFF.